This T cell receptor (beta chain) is from a study of shared clonotypes between healthy human individuals. Across the study: With ages of 18 to 49, the donors were two women and three men. Study-level points and caveats: Across a handful of donors, naive CD4 shared 4.5% to 6%, naive CD8 under 4%, memory CD4 roughly 2.5%, memory CD8 0.4%. Lower generation probabilities were found for non-shared clonotypes than for those shared by all four donors. Sorted-subset sequencing, rarefaction showed, was incomplete despite large depth.

This CDR3 is built from 19 residues. The V end was cut by 6 bases, the J end by 5 bases, with 30 bases between. The germline V gene has CDR1 KGHSH and CDR2 LQKENI. Method: immunoSEQ multiplex PCR; TCRdb's copy keeps in-frame clones and lacks some. There are approximately 1,000,000 clones in the sample; around 82% occur only once, and 0.4% to 0.55% lies in the top ten. Concerning this clone itself: Its specificity is not known.

This sequence joins TRBV18 and TRBJ2-3; D may be TRBD2 (6 bases). Sequenced input: memory CD4+ T cells from PBMCs. Subset specified: CD45RA-negative fraction. This sequence originates from a man between 18 and 35 years old in good health. Some clones in this sample may be carry-over from other donors' samples. The CDR3: CASSPSLGSASVGLDTQYF. The CDR3 DNA is TGTGCCAGCTCGCCATCACTCGGGAGCGCTTCTGTGGGGCTAGATACGCAGTATTTT.